This T cell receptor (beta chain) was profiled in a study of cytomegalovirus exposure and HLA in healthy donors. The PCR employed 60 Vbeta primers together with 13 Jbeta primers. The protocol was immunoSEQ multiplex PCR, while the TCRdb copy is restricted to in-frame clones and leaves out a portion. The table shows hundreds of thousands of clones, with 82% occurring only once. This clone was seen more than once but under ten times. This cohort consisted of healthy bone marrow donors. The sequence was collected from a man aged 35-49 years in good health and CMV-seropositive. The specimen was PBMCs.

CDR3 sequence reads: CSVEKLARFF. Here the CDR3 DNA reads TGCAGCGTTGAGAAGTTAGCACGGTTCTTC. V usage is TRBV29-1 and J usage is TRBJ2-1; D is undetermined. The ends were cut back, 3 bases at V and 15 bases at J, with 12 bases in the middle. The V gene's germline CDR1 is SQVTM and CDR2 ANQGSEA. The CDR3 spans 10 residues.